Listed below are T cell receptor beta chains from one sample, sequenced in a study of graft-versus-host responses after intestinal transplantation. Repertoires were generated with immunoSEQ multiplex PCR, while TCRdb's copy carries only in-frame clones and drops some. The data contain 15,000 to 20,000 clones, around 41% of them singletons. The specimen was alloreactive CD8+ T cells from a mixed lymphocyte reaction culture, collected before intestinal transplant. These receptors all stem from a human patient who received an intestinal transplant. The CDR3 runs from the conserved cysteine through the conserved F or W. Fields, in order: clone size, D gene, J gene, V gene, CDR3 DNA, CDR3 protein. The D gene is left open where the match is weak. Only some rows state a clone size, as once, few, many or a class for expanded clones.

>NA|NA|TRBJ1-1|TRBV6-1
TGTGCCAGCAGTGGTTCCCCGGGGGCCACTGAAGCTTTCTTT
CASSGSPGATEAFF
>NA|NA|TRBJ2-1|TRBV27
TGTGCCAGCAGTTTAAGCGGGACAAATGAGCAGTTCTTC
CASSLSGTNEQFF
>NA|TRBD1|TRBJ2-7|TRBV6-6
TGTGCCAGCAGTTACGGGACAGGGTCCGAGCAGTACTTC
CASSYGTGSEQYF
>few|NA|TRBJ1-3|TRBV5-3
TGTGCCAGAAGCTTGGGCGGGGGCATCGGAAACACCATATATTTT
CARSLGGGIGNTIYF
>NA|NA|TRBJ1-2|TRBV9
TGTGCCAGCAGCCCCGACAGGCCTTATGGCTACACCTTC
CASSPDRPYGYTF
>medium-sized|TRBD1|TRBJ2-5|TRBV9
TGTGCCAGCAGCGTAGTAGAGGGACAGGGAGAGACCCAGTACTTC
CASSVVEGQGETQYF
>NA|NA|TRBJ2-1|TRBV6-1
TGTGCCAGCAGTGAATGGGGGAATGAGCAGTTCTTC
CASSEWGNEQFF
>NA|NA|TRBJ1-4|TRBV6-5
TGTGCCAGCAGTTACGTTGGGGGGGACAATGAAAAACTGTTTTTT
CASSYVGGDNEKLFF
>few|NA|TRBJ1-6|TRBV30
TGTGCCTGGAGTGGGGCAGAAAATTCACCCCTCCACTTT
CAWSGAENSPLHF
>NA|NA|TRBJ2-5|TRBV19
TGTGCCAGTAGAACAGGGAACTGGATCCCCCAAGAGACCCAGTACTTC
CASRTGNWIPQETQYF
>NA|NA|TRBJ2-2|TRBV4-1
TGCGCCAGCAGTCCCGGGCGGCCCATCAGGGGGGCGGTGGGGGAGCTGTTTTTT
CASSPGRPIRGAVGELFF
>NA|TRBD2|TRBJ2-1|TRBV10-3
TGTGCCATCAGTGAGTCCGGAACTGGCGAGGTGTGGTCTCTTGGACTAGCGGGAGACAATGAGCAGTTCTTC
CAISESGTGEVWSLGLAGDNEQFF
>NA|NA|TRBJ2-3|TRBV29-1
TGCAGCGTTGACGGGGGGGCAGGGGGTTTCTCAGATACGCAGTATTTT
CSVDGGAGGFSDTQYF
>few|TRBD1|TRBJ2-7|TRBV4-1
TGCGCCAGCAGCCACGGGACAGCCTACGAGCAGTACTTC
CASSHGTAYEQYF
>NA|TRBD2|TRBJ2-5|TRBV4-1
TGCGCCAGCAGCCAAGTTCCGCTAGCGGGAGGAGAGACCCAGTACTTC
CASSQVPLAGGETQYF
>few|TRBD1|TRBJ1-4|TRBV27
TGTGCCAGCAGCCTGACCACAGGGGGCGCCGGGGAAAAACTGTTTTTT
CASSLTTGGAGEKLFF
>NA|NA|TRBJ2-4|TRBV21-1
TGTGCCAGCAGCAAATTCCGGCGGTTGGCCAAAAACATTCAGTACTTC
CASSKFRRLAKNIQYF
>few|TRBD2|TRBJ2-3|TRBV5-1
TGCGCCAGCAGCTTGGTACCTATCCGGGACTACCCACAATCAACAGATACGCAGTATTTT
CASSLVPIRDYPQSTDTQYF
>NA|NA|TRBJ2-7|TRBV15
TGTGCCACCAGCAGAATATCCTGGTTTGAGCAGTACTTC
CATSRISWFEQYF
>NA|TRBD2|TRBJ2-5|TRBV15
TGTGCCACCAGTGGGCCGCCTAGCGGGAGAGGGGGGACCCAGTACTTC
CATSGPPSGRGGTQYF
>NA|TRBD2|TRBJ2-1|TRBV9
TGTGCCAGCAGCCAAGGGACGGGAGGTTCCTACAATGAGCAGTTCTTC
CASSQGTGGSYNEQFF
>NA|NA|TRBJ2-6|TRBV6-1
TGTGCCAGCAGTGAAGAGGGTCCCTCTGGGGCCAACGTCCTGACTTTC
CASSEEGPSGANVLTF
>NA|TRBD2|TRBJ2-5|TRBV5-1
TGCGCCAGCAGCCTAAGGCCGGGAGGGGAGTACCAAGAGACCCAGTACTTC
CASSLRPGGEYQETQYF
>NA|NA|TRBJ2-1|TRBV7-9
TGTGCCAGCAGCTTATCCTGGAGGGGTCCATACAATGAGCAGTTCTTC
CASSLSWRGPYNEQFF
>NA|NA|TRBJ2-3|TRBV4-1
TGCGCCAGCAGCCCCCCTGTCTATGTCTTGACTCGCACAGATACGCAGTATTTT
CASSPPVYVLTRTDTQYF
>NA|NA|TRBJ1-1|TRBV29-1
TGCAGCGTTATCTTCCAGGGAAACACTGAAGCTTTCTTT
CSVIFQGNTEAFF
>few|NA|TRBJ1-5|TRBV7-9
TGTGCCAGCAGCTTAGTAGGGGGATTAGATTGGCCCCAGCATTTT
CASSLVGGLDWPQHF